This T cell receptor (beta chain) comes out of a study of T cell responses to AZD1222 COVID-19 vaccine (dated by TCRdb to the early 2020s). Background on the whole study: TCR sequencing was performed for 230 to 250 trial participants, of whom about 200 were given two doses of AZD1222 and approximately 26 were given two doses of MenACWY control vaccine. Trial participants were enrolled by age into subgroups of 18-55, 56-69 and 70-plus years, and roughly 150, 30 and 60 TCR-sequenced participants, respectively, were included in these subgroups.

The investigation overall reported the following: Epitopes outside the regions mutated in the B.1.351 and B.1.1.7 variants were reportedly recognized by nearly half of the unique spike-specific TCRs. Because no day 14 peak-response samples were available, repertoires were characterized only after the peak T cell response. After two AZD1222 doses, both the breadth and the depth of spike-specific TCRs were significantly higher than at day 0 and than in MenACWY recipients. In the small 56-69-year group, the increase in depth fell short of significance, most likely because of low power. Only a handful of AZD1222 recipients were SARS-CoV-2 seropositive at baseline, limiting conclusions about previously exposed vaccinees. Participants were mostly white British, with more females than males. The authors suggested clonal diversity may have been underestimated. The vaccine-associated CD4 TCRs covered the entire spike protein, and the dominant responses fell in regions 160-218 and 743-854.

A remark on this clone: It lacks a known antigen. Nothing much larger sits one base from this clone, and base qualities are not available.

Read against the paper, the sample's time point label means: about 28 days (+/-7) after the second vaccine dose. AZD1222 recipients given second doses at about 4 weeks or at about 12 weeks were pooled, since spike-specific TCR depth and breadth were not found to differ between the two schedules. The vaccinee samples were drawn from two UK trials, COV001 and COV002, one of which was a single-blind randomized controlled phase 2/3 trial testing AZD1222 (ChAdOx1 nCoV-19) in healthy adults. For TCRbeta chain sequencing, PBMC samples were collected from trial participants at day 0 and at day 28 after the second dose. The CDR3 regions of human TCRbeta chains were analyzed by immunosequencing. The original pipeline was this. TCRs in the repertoires were matched against a reference library of SARS-CoV-2-specific TCRs that had been generated with the MIRA antigen-specificity platform. Breadth meant the fraction of unique TCRs that were SARS-CoV-2-associated, whereas depth meant the fraction of total T cells that were SARS-CoV-2-associated. Using the MIRA data, each spike-specific TCR was mapped to the spike region that the TCR reacts to and placed in a CD4 or CD8 class. Log10-transformed breadth and depth values were compared by one-way ANOVA with Sidak's multiple comparisons tests. TCRdb's version of the immuneACCESS table is confined to in-frame rearrangements and falls short of the full clone set. An unresolved V gene accounts for under half of the shortfall where checked; the remainder is of unknown origin. V, J and clone size were drawn from that table, and D and trimming were deduced from the DNA. A total of 150,000 to 200,000 clones appear in this sample, over 90% of them only once. The top ten hold approximately 1.9% of the sample.

Trimming removed 0 bases from V and 2 bases from J, leaving 8 bases between the germline ends. The germline V gene (reference sequence) sets CDR1 to LNHNV and CDR2 to YYDKDF. Measured from the cysteine to the phenylalanine, the CDR3 is 15 residues long. Only the CDR3 portion is preserved as DNA: 45 bases, with reading frame beginning at the first base. The sequence derives from an adult who received the AZD1222 COVID-19 vaccine. The V and J segments used are TRBV15 and TRBJ2-1; a weak D assignment points to TRBD2 (6 bases agree). The specimen was peripheral blood, collected 28 days after the second AZD1222 dose. The CDR3 region: CATSREGLTYNEQFF. In nucleotide form, the sequence is TGTGCCACCAGCAGAGAGGGACTCACCTACAATGAGCAGTTCTTC.